This entry is about one TCR beta chain. The antigen remains undetermined. The sample is drawn from a study of T cells in localized non-small cell lung cancer. General study points: Higher adjacent-lung clonality was associated with shorter survival. As only one tumor region underwent sequencing, heterogeneity remains possible. The highest T cell clonality was in uninvolved adjacent lung, above tumor. A median of around 60 clones ranked among the top 100 in tumor appeared in adjacent lung.

This CDR3 has 12 amino acids. From germline, CDR1 is SGHVS and CDR2 FQNEAQ. V lost 5 bases to trimming and J lost 10 bases, with 12 bases between them. Method: immunoSEQ multiplex PCR; TCRdb's copy keeps in-frame clones and lacks some. The sample lists 30,000 to 35,000 clones, roughly 90% occurring once. The sequence came from a woman aged 40 to 75 with stage I lung adenocarcinoma. The source material was peripheral blood, sampled before any cancer treatment. This rearrangement joins TRBV7-8 to TRBJ2-1; the D is unclear. The CDR3 DNA reads TGTGCCAGCAGCCTACTATTAAGGGAGCAGTTCTTC. Encoded protein: CASSLLLREQFF.